This T cell receptor beta chain was observed in a study of technical replicates of blood from a few donors. Per the germline V gene, CDR1 is ENHRY and CDR2 is SYGVKD. The V segment lost 6 bases and the J segment 5 bases; nucleotides outside the gene matches: 7. This CDR3 spans 14 amino acids. Sequencing used immunoSEQ multiplex PCR; TCRdb keeps in-frame clones, though not all of them. Altogether 80,000 or so clones are present, approximately 94% being singletons, with the ten largest covering roughly 0.4%. This chain uses TRBV10-3 with TRBJ2-5; TRBD1 agrees at 9 bases. The receptor was derived from a human donor in good health. The sample was T cells isolated from PBMCs. DNA for the CDR3: TGTGCCATCAGACAGGGGGCGAATTTGGAGACCCAGTACTTC. Encoded protein: CAIRQGANLETQYF.